This T cell receptor (beta chain) emerged from a study of cytomegalovirus exposure and HLA in healthy donors. The repertoire was sequenced with immunoSEQ multiplex PCR; TCRdb's copy has only in-frame clones and lacks some. The data hold around 150,000 clones, with 75% to 95% observed a single time. Only one count was recorded for this clone. What it binds is not known. This CDR3 has 14 residues. CDR1 and CDR2 (germline): GTSNPN, SVGIG (reference sequence). Trimming removed 0 bases at V and 7 bases at J, with 13 bases between. General study results and limits: Rarity marked most TCR sequences, yet some public TCRs occurred in many donors.

This clonotype was sampled from a woman under 30 in good health and CMV-seropositive. The chain couples TRBV30 to TRBJ1-5; D is possibly TRBD1 (5 bases). The sample comprised PBMCs. CDR3 protein: CAWSVGRGGQPQHF. As DNA, the CDR3 is TGTGCCTGGAGTGTGGGTAGGGGAGGACAGCCCCAGCATTTT.